This T cell receptor (beta chain) was recorded in a study of blood T cell repertoires in COVID-19. V was clipped by 5 bases and J by 5 bases, with 16 bases between them. This CDR3 has 15 amino acids. In germline, CDR1 is MNHEY, CDR2 SVGEGT. Data came from immunoSEQ multiplex PCR; TCRdb stores just in-frame clones and leaves some out. The table records almost 95,000 clones, 70% to 85% of them present only once. The rearrangement joins TRBV6-2 or TRBV6-3 to TRBJ2-1; perhaps TRBD1 as D (6 bases). The source is a woman aged 60-75 years in a cohort sampled during active or convalescent COVID-19. What was sequenced was peripheral blood. Here the CDR3 reads CASSARGGRDNEQFF. DNA for the CDR3: TGTGCCAGCAGTGCTCGAGGGGGTCGGGACAATGAGCAGTTCTTC.